Listed below are T cell receptor beta chains from one sample, sequenced in a study of cytomegalovirus exposure and HLA in healthy donors. Generated by immunoSEQ multiplex PCR, the TCRdb table keeps only in-frame clones and is missing some. This sample yields over 100,000 clones, of which 65% to 80% are seen a single time; approximately 2.6% belongs to the top ten. The sample was PBMCs. These receptors originate from a female donor in good health and CMV-seronegative. Both conserved end residues are part of each CDR3. A D gene is named only where the DNA matches it firmly. Only some rows state a clone size, as once, few, many or a class for expanded clones.

clone size: .; D gene: .; J gene: TRBJ2-5; V gene: TRBV11-2; CDR3 protein: CASSQRRGETQYF; CDR3 DNA: TGTGCCAGCAGCCAAAGAAGGGGTGAGACCCAGTACTTC
clone size: .; D gene: .; J gene: TRBJ2-5; V gene: TRBV19; CDR3 protein: CASSIGGNQETQYF; CDR3 DNA: TGTGCCAGTAGTATTGGGGGGAACCAAGAGACCCAGTACTTC
clone size: .; D gene: .; J gene: TRBJ1-2; V gene: TRBV28; CDR3 protein: CASSLGADGYTF; CDR3 DNA: TGTGCCAGCAGTTTGGGGGCCGATGGCTACACCTTC
clone size: .; D gene: TRBD1; J gene: TRBJ1-2; V gene: TRBV7-8; CDR3 protein: CASSQTGTGYGYTF; CDR3 DNA: TGTGCCAGCAGCCAGACCGGGACAGGCTATGGCTACACCTTC
clone size: .; D gene: TRBD1; J gene: TRBJ2-6; V gene: TRBV9; CDR3 protein: CASSPRTGTSGANVLTF; CDR3 DNA: TGTGCCAGCAGCCCCCGGACAGGGACCTCTGGGGCCAACGTCCTGACTTTC
clone size: .; D gene: .; J gene: TRBJ1-4; V gene: TRBV7-8; CDR3 protein: CASSLGTGTRNEKLFF; CDR3 DNA: TGTGCCAGCAGCTTAGGTACCGGGACTCGGAACGAAAAACTGTTTTTT
clone size: .; D gene: .; J gene: TRBJ1-2; V gene: TRBV6-5; CDR3 protein: CATEANYGYTF; CDR3 DNA: TGCGCCACAGAAGCTAACTATGGCTACACCTTC
clone size: .; D gene: TRBD1; J gene: TRBJ2-1; V gene: TRBV7-9; CDR3 protein: CASSSLNRGQSEGEQFF; CDR3 DNA: TGTGCCAGCAGCTCCCTCAACAGGGGGCAATCTGAGGGTGAGCAGTTCTTC
clone size: .; D gene: TRBD1; J gene: TRBJ1-1; V gene: TRBV6-1; CDR3 protein: CASSERRTGDEAFF; CDR3 DNA: TGTGCCAGCAGTGAACGAAGGACAGGGGATGAAGCTTTCTTT
clone size: .; D gene: TRBD1; J gene: TRBJ2-2; V gene: TRBV12-5; CDR3 protein: CASGSGQGNTGELFF; CDR3 DNA: TGTGCTAGTGGTTCGGGACAGGGGAACACCGGGGAGCTGTTTTTT
clone size: .; D gene: .; J gene: TRBJ2-3; V gene: TRBV7-2; CDR3 protein: CASSSQRMWGGVHTQYF; CDR3 DNA: TGTGCCAGCAGCTCCCAGAGGATGTGGGGGGGCGTCCATACGCAGTATTTT
clone size: once; D gene: .; J gene: TRBJ1-5; V gene: TRBV6-1; CDR3 protein: CASSDGGGLNQPQHF; CDR3 DNA: TGTGCCAGCAGTGATGGTGGGGGCCTGAATCAGCCCCAGCATTTT
clone size: .; D gene: .; J gene: TRBJ2-5; V gene: TRBV7-2; CDR3 protein: CASSYRRGAGKETQYF; CDR3 DNA: TGTGCCAGCAGCTATCGACGGGGGGCGGGAAAAGAGACCCAGTACTTC
clone size: .; D gene: .; J gene: TRBJ2-7; V gene: TRBV5-4; CDR3 protein: CASSLRTTGYEQYF; CDR3 DNA: TGTGCCAGCAGCTTGCGGACTACGGGCTACGAGCAGTACTTC
clone size: .; D gene: TRBD2; J gene: TRBJ2-1; V gene: TRBV27; CDR3 protein: CASSYSRGVLAGYNEQFF; CDR3 DNA: TGTGCCAGCAGCTACTCGAGGGGGGTGCTAGCGGGTTACAATGAGCAGTTCTTC
clone size: .; D gene: .; J gene: TRBJ1-5; V gene: TRBV27; CDR3 protein: CASSLVAYSNQPQHF; CDR3 DNA: TGTGCCAGCAGTTTAGTGGCTTATAGCAATCAGCCCCAGCATTTT
clone size: .; D gene: .; J gene: TRBJ1-1; V gene: TRBV19; CDR3 protein: CASGVPANTEAFF; CDR3 DNA: TGTGCCAGTGGAGTCCCTGCTAACACTGAAGCTTTCTTT
clone size: .; D gene: TRBD1; J gene: TRBJ1-6; V gene: TRBV6-6; CDR3 protein: CASSTTRQGNSPLHF; CDR3 DNA: TGTGCCAGCAGTACGACTAGACAGGGTAATTCACCCCTCCACTTT
clone size: .; D gene: TRBD2; J gene: TRBJ2-1; V gene: TRBV9; CDR3 protein: CASSSTTSGGFNEQFF; CDR3 DNA: TGTGCCAGCAGCTCGACGACTAGCGGGGGTTTCAATGAGCAGTTCTTC
clone size: .; D gene: .; J gene: TRBJ2-7; V gene: TRBV7-2; CDR3 protein: CASSEGGPSSYEQYF; CDR3 DNA: TGTGCCAGCAGCGAGGGCGGTCCGAGCTCCTACGAGCAGTACTTC
clone size: .; D gene: .; J gene: TRBJ2-7; V gene: TRBV2; CDR3 protein: CASSINNRLRQYF; CDR3 DNA: TGTGCCAGCAGCATAAATAACAGGTTACGGCAGTACTTC
clone size: few; D gene: .; J gene: TRBJ1-1; V gene: TRBV30; CDR3 protein: CAWTGQGDTEAFF; CDR3 DNA: TGTGCCTGGACCGGGCAGGGTGACACTGAAGCTTTCTTT
clone size: .; D gene: .; J gene: TRBJ2-7; V gene: TRBV7-2; CDR3 protein: CASSSGVNEQYF; CDR3 DNA: TGTGCCAGCAGCTCGGGAGTAAACGAGCAGTACTTC
clone size: .; D gene: TRBD1; J gene: TRBJ2-6; V gene: TRBV23-1; CDR3 protein: CASRDQGALGANVLTF; CDR3 DNA: TGCGCCAGCAGAGACCAGGGGGCGCTCGGGGCCAACGTCCTGACTTTC
clone size: .; D gene: TRBD1; J gene: TRBJ1-5; V gene: TRBV2; CDR3 protein: CASSGDRNHPNQPQHF; CDR3 DNA: TGTGCCAGCAGTGGGGACAGGAACCACCCCAATCAGCCCCAGCATTTT
clone size: .; D gene: .; J gene: TRBJ1-2; V gene: TRBV5-6; CDR3 protein: CASSFGRRQAPFYGYTF; CDR3 DNA: TGTGCCAGCAGCTTTGGTCGTCGACAGGCCCCTTTCTATGGCTACACCTTC
clone size: .; D gene: .; J gene: TRBJ2-5; V gene: TRBV5-1; CDR3 protein: CASAPGVGPQETQYF; CDR3 DNA: TGCGCCAGCGCCCCAGGGGTGGGGCCCCAAGAGACCCAGTACTTC
clone size: .; D gene: TRBD1; J gene: TRBJ1-4; V gene: TRBV6-1; CDR3 protein: CASSANDRVANEKLFF; CDR3 DNA: TGTGCCAGCAGTGCGAACGACAGGGTAGCTAATGAAAAACTGTTTTTT
clone size: few; D gene: TRBD2; J gene: TRBJ2-7; V gene: TRBV4-2; CDR3 protein: CASSQELGTSGGGTYEQYF; CDR3 DNA: TGTGCCAGCAGCCAAGAATTAGGGACTAGCGGGGGGGGGACCTACGAGCAGTACTTC
clone size: .; D gene: .; J gene: TRBJ2-2; V gene: TRBV15; CDR3 protein: CATSRDLQSLVGVAGELFF; CDR3 DNA: TGTGCCACCAGCAGAGATTTGCAGTCCCTAGTCGGTGTGGCCGGGGAGCTGTTTTTT
clone size: .; D gene: TRBD1; J gene: TRBJ1-1; V gene: TRBV2; CDR3 protein: CASSEVSGTANTEAFF; CDR3 DNA: TGTGCCAGCAGTGAAGTGTCAGGGACAGCAAACACTGAAGCTTTCTTT
clone size: .; D gene: TRBD2; J gene: TRBJ2-5; V gene: TRBV5-4; CDR3 protein: CASSLGSGARETQYF; CDR3 DNA: TGTGCCAGCAGCTTGGGTAGCGGGGCTAGGGAGACCCAGTACTTC
clone size: .; D gene: TRBD1; J gene: TRBJ2-3; V gene: TRBV2; CDR3 protein: CASSSGTGNIDTQYF; CDR3 DNA: TGTGCCAGCAGTTCCGGGACAGGGAATATAGATACGCAGTATTTT
clone size: .; D gene: TRBD1; J gene: TRBJ1-2; V gene: TRBV19; CDR3 protein: CASSIGDRGLGYTF; CDR3 DNA: TGTGCCAGTAGTATTGGAGACAGGGGGCTTGGCTACACCTTC
clone size: .; D gene: .; J gene: TRBJ1-3; V gene: TRBV5-1; CDR3 protein: CASSLTAGNTIYF; CDR3 DNA: TGCGCCAGCAGCTTGACAGCTGGAAACACCATATATTTT
clone size: .; D gene: TRBD1; J gene: TRBJ2-2; V gene: TRBV11-2; CDR3 protein: CASRDRQGWSGELFF; CDR3 DNA: TGTGCCAGCAGGGACAGACAGGGTTGGTCCGGGGAGCTGTTTTTT
clone size: .; D gene: .; J gene: TRBJ2-5; V gene: TRBV19; CDR3 protein: CASSINPHRGETQYF; CDR3 DNA: TGTGCCAGTAGTATCAATCCCCACAGAGGGGAGACCCAGTACTTC
clone size: .; D gene: TRBD1; J gene: TRBJ2-7; V gene: TRBV18; CDR3 protein: CASSPTGDEQYF; CDR3 DNA: TGTGCCAGCTCACCCACAGGGGACGAGCAGTACTTC
clone size: .; D gene: .; J gene: TRBJ1-2; V gene: TRBV5-5; CDR3 protein: CASSFSQGFGGYTF; CDR3 DNA: TGTGCCAGCAGCTTCTCCCAGGGTTTCGGGGGCTACACCTTC
clone size: .; D gene: .; J gene: TRBJ1-1; V gene: TRBV6-5; CDR3 protein: CASSYSRGGLTEAFF; CDR3 DNA: TGTGCCAGCAGTTACTCGCGGGGGGGTTTGACTGAAGCTTTCTTT
clone size: few; D gene: .; J gene: TRBJ1-1; V gene: TRBV5-1; CDR3 protein: CASSLQANTEAFF; CDR3 DNA: TGCGCCAGCAGCTTACAGGCGAACACTGAAGCTTTCTTT
clone size: .; D gene: .; J gene: TRBJ2-5; V gene: TRBV2; CDR3 protein: CASSLTGLDGKTQYF; CDR3 DNA: TGTGCCAGCAGTTTAACTGGTCTCGACGGGAAGACCCAGTACTTC
clone size: few; D gene: .; J gene: TRBJ2-2; V gene: TRBV6-6; CDR3 protein: CASSRTGELFF; CDR3 DNA: TGTGCCAGCAGCAGGACCGGGGAGCTGTTTTTT
clone size: once; D gene: TRBD2; J gene: TRBJ2-1; V gene: TRBV5-4; CDR3 protein: CASRTGGARYNEQFF; CDR3 DNA: TGTGCCAGCCGTACCGGGGGGGCCCGCTACAATGAGCAGTTCTTC
clone size: .; D gene: .; J gene: TRBJ1-1; V gene: TRBV2; CDR3 protein: CASREMGAATEAFF; CDR3 DNA: TGTGCCAGCAGGGAGATGGGGGCGGCCACTGAAGCTTTCTTT
clone size: .; D gene: .; J gene: TRBJ1-4; V gene: TRBV10-3; CDR3 protein: CAISESLFGGLNEKLFF; CDR3 DNA: TGTGCCATCAGTGAGTCCCTGTTTGGGGGACTTAATGAAAAACTGTTTTTT
clone size: .; D gene: .; J gene: TRBJ2-3; V gene: TRBV6-4; CDR3 protein: CASSGDPGGSTDTQYF; CDR3 DNA: TGTGCCAGCAGTGGGGATCCGGGGGGCAGCACAGATACGCAGTATTTT
clone size: .; D gene: .; J gene: TRBJ1-2; V gene: TRBV30; CDR3 protein: CAWSGGDYGYTF; CDR3 DNA: TGTGCCTGGAGTGGGGGGGACTATGGCTACACCTTC
clone size: .; D gene: .; J gene: TRBJ2-2; V gene: TRBV11-2; CDR3 protein: CASSLLSTGPGELFF; CDR3 DNA: TGTGCCAGCAGTTTGCTTAGTACAGGGCCCGGGGAGCTGTTTTTT
clone size: .; D gene: TRBD1; J gene: TRBJ1-3; V gene: TRBV13; CDR3 protein: CASSLGTGAGNTIYF; CDR3 DNA: TGTGCCAGCAGCTTAGGGACAGGGGCTGGAAACACCATATATTTT
clone size: once; D gene: .; J gene: TRBJ1-6; V gene: TRBV2; CDR3 protein: CASRTGTEGSPLHF; CDR3 DNA: TGTGCCAGCAGGACAGGCACCGAAGGTTCACCCCTCCACTTT
clone size: .; D gene: .; J gene: TRBJ1-5; V gene: TRBV6-1; CDR3 protein: CASSEGGRGNQPQHF; CDR3 DNA: TGTGCCAGCAGTGAGGGAGGTCGTGGCAATCAGCCCCAGCATTTT
clone size: once; D gene: .; J gene: TRBJ2-2; V gene: TRBV2; CDR3 protein: CASRVAENTGELFF; CDR3 DNA: TGTGCCAGCAGAGTAGCGGAGAACACCGGGGAGCTGTTTTTT
clone size: .; D gene: .; J gene: TRBJ2-2; V gene: TRBV7-9; CDR3 protein: CASSRGTANTGELFF; CDR3 DNA: TGTGCCAGCAGCCGCGGGACAGCGAACACCGGGGAGCTGTTTTTT